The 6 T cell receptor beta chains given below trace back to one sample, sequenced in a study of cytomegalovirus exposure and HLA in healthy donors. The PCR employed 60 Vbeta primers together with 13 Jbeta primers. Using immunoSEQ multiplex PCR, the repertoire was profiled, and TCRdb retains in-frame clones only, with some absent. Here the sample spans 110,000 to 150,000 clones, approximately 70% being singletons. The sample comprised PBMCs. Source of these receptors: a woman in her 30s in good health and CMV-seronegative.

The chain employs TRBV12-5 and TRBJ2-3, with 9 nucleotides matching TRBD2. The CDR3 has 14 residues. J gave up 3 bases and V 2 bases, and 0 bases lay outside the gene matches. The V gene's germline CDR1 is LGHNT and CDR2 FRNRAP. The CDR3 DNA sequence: TGTGCTAGTGGTTTGAGCGGGAGGACAGATACGCAGTATTTT. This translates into CASGLSGRTDTQYF.

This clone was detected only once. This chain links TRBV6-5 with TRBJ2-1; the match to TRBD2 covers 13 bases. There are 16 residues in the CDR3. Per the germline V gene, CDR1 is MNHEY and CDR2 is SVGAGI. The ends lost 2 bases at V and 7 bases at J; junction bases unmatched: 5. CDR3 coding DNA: TGTGCCAGCAGTTACCAGGGACTAGCGGGACTAAATGAGCAGTTCTTC. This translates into CASSYQGLAGLNEQFF.

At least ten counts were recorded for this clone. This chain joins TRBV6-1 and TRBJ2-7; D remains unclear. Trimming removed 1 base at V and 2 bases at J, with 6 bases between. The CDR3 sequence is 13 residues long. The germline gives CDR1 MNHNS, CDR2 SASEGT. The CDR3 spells CASSEGAPYEQYV. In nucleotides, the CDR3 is TGTGCCAGCAGTGAAGGGGCCCCCTACGAGCAGTACGTC.

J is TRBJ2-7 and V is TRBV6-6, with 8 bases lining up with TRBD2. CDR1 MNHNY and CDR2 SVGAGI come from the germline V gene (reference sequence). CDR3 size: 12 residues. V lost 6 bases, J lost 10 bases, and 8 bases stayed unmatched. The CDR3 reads CASSNPGGDQYV. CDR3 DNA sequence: TGTGCCAGCAGCAACCCCGGGGGGGACCAGTACGTC.

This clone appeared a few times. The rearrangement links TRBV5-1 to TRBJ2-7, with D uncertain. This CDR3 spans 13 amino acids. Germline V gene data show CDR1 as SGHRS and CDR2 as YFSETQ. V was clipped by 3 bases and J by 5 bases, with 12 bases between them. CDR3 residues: CASSSGVEDEQYF. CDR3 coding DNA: TGCGCCAGCAGCTCTGGAGTCGAGGACGAGCAGTACTTC.

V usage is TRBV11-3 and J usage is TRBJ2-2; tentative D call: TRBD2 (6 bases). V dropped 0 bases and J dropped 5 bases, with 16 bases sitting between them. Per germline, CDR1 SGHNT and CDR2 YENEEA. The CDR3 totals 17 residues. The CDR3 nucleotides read TGTGCCAGCAGCTTAGATCCTGGGGGTCGGGGGACCGGGGAGCTGTTTTTT. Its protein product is CASSLDPGGRGTGELFF.